This paragraph covers one T cell receptor (beta chain) sequence. Its target is not known. Library preparation (for TCRbeta) was performed with unique molecular identifiers. TCRdb re-derived calls from the PCR reads in MiXCR, one entry per CDR3 protein. The sample yields 450,000 to 550,000 distinct CDR3 sequences, over 9.5% seen once. The sample is drawn from a study of T-cell reconstitution after alpha-beta-depleted transplantation in children. Study outcomes and limitations: It was reported that alpha-beta T cells came from several hundred expanded graft clones (about two months after transplant). One year post-transplant, T-cell counts and diversity were largely derived from T cells produced anew. Surviving recipient T cells and thymic progenitors produced the high day-60 TCRbeta diversity seen in some patients.

There are 14 residues in the CDR3. Between the trimmed V and J ends, which lost 0 bases and 4 bases, there was a span of 12 bases. In germline, CDR1 is DFQATT, CDR2 SNEGSKA (reference sequence). The sequencing here drew on PBMCs, mostly from graft donor cells, taken 180 days after TCRalphabeta/CD19-depleted stem cell transplant. This sequence was found in a female patient aged 2-9 years who had a stem cell transplant for aplastic anemia, so the T cells may come from the graft donor. The chain has TRBV20-1 and TRBJ2-5; D uncertain. For the CDR3, the DNA is TGCAGTGCTAGAGATAACCGCGTTGGAGAGACCCAGTACTTC. This codes for CSARDNRVGETQYF.